This TCR beta chain was observed in a study of early T cells in non-severe SARS-CoV-2 infection. For the study at large: Unsorted whole-blood RNA was sequenced in bulk, leaving chains unpaired. Notes on the study in general: The matching step, a VDJdb search, favored anti-spike CD8 responses and missed private and CD4 specificities.

Unique molecular identifiers were affixed to single, distinct cDNA molecules. TCRdb ran MiXCR on the 5' RACE reads and lists one entry per CDR3 protein. The sample records under 90,000 distinct CDR3 sequences, over 10% being singletons. Of note for this clonotype: Its antigen is currently unknown.

The germline V and J ends were trimmed by 2 bases and 4 bases, with 11 bases remaining between them. The length of the CDR3 is 15 residues. Germline assignment: CDR1 KGHSH and CDR2 LQKENI. The genes are TRBV18 and TRBJ2-2; tentatively, D is TRBD2 (6 bases). The clonotype was recovered from an adult who was a healthcare worker with PCR-confirmed SARS-CoV-2 infection or an uninfected control (not recorded which). Sample: whole blood. CDR3 region: CASSPMEGSTGELFF. The CDR3 bases are TGTGCCAGCTCACCAATGGAGGGGAGCACCGGGGAGCTGTTTTTT.